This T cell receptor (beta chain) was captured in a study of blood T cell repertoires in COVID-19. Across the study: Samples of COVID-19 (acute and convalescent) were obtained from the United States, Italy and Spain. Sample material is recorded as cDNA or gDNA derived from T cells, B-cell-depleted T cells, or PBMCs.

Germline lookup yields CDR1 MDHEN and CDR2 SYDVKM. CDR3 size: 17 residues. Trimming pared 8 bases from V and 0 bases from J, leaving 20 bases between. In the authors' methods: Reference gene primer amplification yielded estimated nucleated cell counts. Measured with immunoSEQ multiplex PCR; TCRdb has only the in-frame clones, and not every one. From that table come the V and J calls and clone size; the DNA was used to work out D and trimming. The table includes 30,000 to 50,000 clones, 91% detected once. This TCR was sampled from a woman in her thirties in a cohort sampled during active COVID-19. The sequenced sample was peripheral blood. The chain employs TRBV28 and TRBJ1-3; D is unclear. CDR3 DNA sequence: TGTGCCAGCCGAGTAGTCGATGGCTGGAGCTCTGGAAACACCATATATTTT. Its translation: CASRVVDGWSSGNTIYF.